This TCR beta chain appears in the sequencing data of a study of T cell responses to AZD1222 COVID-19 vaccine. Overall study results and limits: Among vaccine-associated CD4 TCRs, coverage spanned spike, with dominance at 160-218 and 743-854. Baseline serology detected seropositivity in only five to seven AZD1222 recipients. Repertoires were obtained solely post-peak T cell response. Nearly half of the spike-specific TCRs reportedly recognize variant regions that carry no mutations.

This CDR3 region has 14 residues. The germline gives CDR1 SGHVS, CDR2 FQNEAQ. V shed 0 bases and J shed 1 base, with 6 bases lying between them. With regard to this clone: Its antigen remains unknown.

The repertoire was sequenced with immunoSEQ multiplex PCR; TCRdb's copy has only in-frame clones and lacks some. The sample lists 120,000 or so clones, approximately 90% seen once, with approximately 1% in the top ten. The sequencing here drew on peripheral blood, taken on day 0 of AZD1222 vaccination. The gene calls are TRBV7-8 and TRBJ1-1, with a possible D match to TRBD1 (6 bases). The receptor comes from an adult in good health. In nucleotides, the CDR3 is TGTGCCAGCAGCTTAGCGACAGGGAACACTGAAGCTTTCTTT. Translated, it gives CASSLATGNTEAFF.